This T cell receptor (beta chain) was sequenced in a study of PD-L1 blockade in urothelial cancer. Study overall: When patients started atezolizumab around 2014, it was given at 1,200 mg intravenously every 3 weeks. Peripheral blood specimens exhibited a median yield of about 140,000 T cells.

The CDR3 totals 12 residues. The germline CDR1 and CDR2 sequences are SGHTA and FQGNSA. With 3 bases removed from V and 0 bases from J, the gap between germline ends came to 2 bases. Produced via immunoSEQ multiplex PCR; TCRdb's table is partial and in-frame only. The repertoire includes about 91,000 clones, 90% of them detected once, and 7.5% to 10% sits in the top ten. The sequence was collected from a man aged 55 to 70 with urothelial cancer. The material was PBMCs, obtained around atezolizumab (anti-PD-L1) treatment. The chain carries TRBV7-2 and TRBJ1-2; D unresolved. CDR3: CASSFSNYGYTF. The CDR3 DNA follows: TGTGCCAGCAGCTTCTCTAACTATGGCTACACCTTC.